This T cell receptor (beta chain) is drawn from a study of identical twins. Notes on the study in general: In cord blood, abundant beta clonotypes had fewer insertions; memory showed no trend. Out-of-frame alpha sequences shared by twins showed excess low generation probability. Twins' excess sharing was less marked for out-of-frame beta sequences.

Germline V CDR1 and CDR2: MNHEY, SMNVEV (reference sequence). Trimming cost V 2 bases and J 5 bases, with 10 bases left between them. The CDR3 covers 14 residues. This clonotype was recorded many times. Its antigen is not known. Through template switching, a universal primer site was introduced, and the cDNA contained unique molecular identifiers. TCRdb reprocessed the 5' RACE reads with MiXCR, giving one entry per CDR3 protein. The profile shows roughly 710,000 distinct CDR3 sequences, approximately 6% of them singletons. The chain joins TRBV27 to TRBJ2-1, with no clear D. The sequenced sample consisted of naive T cells sorted from blood. This TCR came from a man aged 18 to 29 in good health. In nucleotides, the CDR3 is TGTGCCAGCAGTTTACTTAGCACAAACAATGAGCAGTTCTTC. Protein product: CASSLLSTNNEQFF.